This TCR beta chain is from a study of blood T cell repertoires in COVID-19. Using immunoSEQ multiplex PCR, the repertoire was profiled, and TCRdb retains in-frame clones only, with some absent. This table holds 120,000 to 150,000 clones, 84% found once. Losses at the gene ends were 3 bases for V and 10 bases for J; bases not matched to a gene: 6. Germline assignment: CDR1 SGHTA and CDR2 FQGNSA. This CDR3 is 14 amino acids long. The chain recombines TRBV7-2 with TRBJ1-6, with 7 nucleotides matching TRBD1. This receptor was taken from a woman in her fifties or sixties who had been exposed to COVID-19. The source material was PBMCs or T cells enriched from blood (not recorded which). CDR3 in amino acids: CASSLTGLGSPLHF. CDR3 DNA sequence: TGTGCCAGCAGCTTGACAGGGTTGGGGTCACCCCTCCACTTT.